One sample yielded the 15 T cell receptor beta chains listed below, sequenced in a study of cytomegalovirus exposure and HLA in healthy donors. Both 60 Vbeta primers and 13 Jbeta primers went into the PCR. Only in-frame clones appear in the TCRdb table, and some are missing; sequencing was by immunoSEQ multiplex PCR. The top ten hold around 1.6% of the sample, which has fewer than 250,000 clones, 65% to 85% seen once. The material sequenced was PBMCs. These receptors were taken from a woman between 18 and 29 years old in good health and CMV-seronegative.

The V gene is TRBV20-1, the J gene TRBJ2-7, with D perhaps TRBD1 (6 bases). There are 11 residues in the CDR3. Germline loops: CDR1 DFQATT, CDR2 SNEGSKA (reference sequence). The CDR3 region is CMAGALSEQYF. CDR3 DNA: TGCATGGCAGGGGCACTTAGCGAGCAGTACTTC.

CDR3 protein: CASSLDRGRGYTF. In nucleotides, the CDR3 is TGTGCCAGCAGCCTGGACAGGGGGAGAGGCTACACCTTC. The V call is TRBV5-8, the J call TRBJ1-2; 10 bases line up with TRBD1. The CDR3 loop spans 13 amino acids. V lost 4 bases and J lost 8; bases outside the gene matches: 5. Germline CDR1 SGHTS, CDR2 YDEGEE.

V gene TRBV7-2 combines with J gene TRBJ2-7; tentative D call: TRBD1 (6 bases). The CDR3 covers 15 residues. Trimming stripped 4 bases from V and 2 bases from J, with 15 bases between. CDR1 is SGHTA and CDR2 is FQGNSA in the germline V gene. CDR3 nucleotide sequence: TGTGCCAGCAGCTGGGGGCGCAGTCCTACCTACGAGCAGTACTTC. Its protein is CASSWGRSPTYEQYF. The full variable domain, its missing parts supplied by reference TRBV7-2 and TRBJ2-7, is GAGVSQSPSNKVTEKGKDVELRCDPISGHTALYWYRQSLGQGLEFLIYFQGNSAPDKSGLPSDRFSAERTGGSVSTLTIQRTQQEDSAVYLCASSWGRSPTYEQYFGPGTRLTVT.

This CDR3 is CASSDRDNGYTF. The CDR3 nucleotides are TGTGCCAGCAGCGACAGGGACAATGGCTACACCTTC. The chain recombines TRBV6-1 with TRBJ1-2, with 7 bases lining up with TRBD1. CDR3 length equals 12 residues. J was trimmed by 6 bases and V by 6 bases; bases with no gene match: 4. The germline CDR1 and CDR2 sequences are MNHNS and SASEGT.

This chain uses TRBV7-3 with TRBJ2-1; 8 nucleotides align to TRBD2. The germline V gene has CDR1 SGHTA and CDR2 FQGTGA. The CDR3 loop spans 16 amino acids. V was clipped by 5 bases and J by 1 base; unmatched bases: 7. The CDR3 loop reads CASSRREGQSYNEQFF. In DNA, the CDR3 is TGTGCCAGCAGCCGCCGGGAGGGCCAATCCTACAATGAGCAGTTCTTC.

This clone was seen a handful of times. V gene TRBV27 combines with J gene TRBJ1-4; TRBD1 matches 8 bases. With V trimmed by 5 bases and J by 7 bases, 9 bases remained unmatched. CDR3 length: 15 amino acids. Germline V gene sequence: CDR1 MNHEY, CDR2 SMNVEV (reference sequence). The CDR3: CASSARDRLGEKLFF. The CDR3 DNA reads as TGTGCCAGCAGTGCGCGGGACAGGTTAGGTGAAAAACTGTTTTTT.

This rearrangement joins TRBV27 to TRBJ1-2; 8 positions agree with TRBD1. Trimming at V came to 6 bases and at J to 3 bases, leaving 3 bases not matched to a gene. This CDR3 has 13 amino acids. Germline V gene lookup returns CDR1 MNHEY and CDR2 SMNVEV (reference sequence). Here the CDR3 reads CASRDRVDYGYTF. For the CDR3, the DNA is TGTGCCAGCAGGGACAGGGTGGACTATGGCTACACCTTC.

The chain has TRBV18 and TRBJ1-5, with 9 bases matching TRBD1. The CDR3 has 15 amino acids. J gave up 3 bases and V 2 bases, and 2 bases lay outside the gene matches. CDR1 is KGHSH, CDR2 LQKENI, per germline. CDR3 coding DNA: TGTGCCAGCTCACCAACAGGGGGCCCCAATCAGCCCCAGCATTTT. Encoded protein: CASSPTGGPNQPQHF.

The V call is TRBV10-2, the J call TRBJ2-7; D not resolved. This CDR3 comprises 12 residues. Germline V gene data show CDR1 as WSHSY and CDR2 as SAAADI. Trimming removed 7 bases from V and 5 bases from J, with 12 bases in between. The CDR3: CASTSSIHEQYF. The CDR3 DNA follows: TGCGCCAGCACTTCATCTATCCACGAGCAGTACTTC.

The chain joins TRBV2 to TRBJ2-7, with D possibly TRBD2 on 6 matching bases. CDR1 SNHLY and CDR2 FYNNEI come from the germline V gene. Between the trimmed V and J ends, which lost 6 bases and 3 bases, there was a span of 15 bases. The CDR3 spans 14 residues. Here the CDR3 reads CASRGTVGYYEQYF. CDR3 in DNA: TGTGCCAGCAGGGGGACTGTAGGATACTACGAGCAGTACTTC.

J is TRBJ1-1 and V is TRBV11-2; D is undetermined. V lost 5 bases to trimming and J lost 5 bases, with 12 bases between them. The germline CDR1 and CDR2 sequences are SGHAT and FQNNGV. CDR3 size: 13 residues. The CDR3 coding sequence is TGTGCCAGCAGCGCCCTTATTCGGACTGAAGCTTTCTTT. Protein product: CASSALIRTEAFF.

V is TRBV28 and J is TRBJ1-5; TRBD1 matches 8 bases. The CDR3 totals 16 residues. Trimming removed 7 bases from V and 2 bases from J; junction bases left unmatched: 10. Germline values: CDR1 MDHEN, CDR2 SYDVKM. In DNA form, the CDR3 reads TGTGCCAGCACCACTCCGGCAGGGGGCGGCAATCAGCCCCAGCATTTT. It yields the protein CASTTPAGGGNQPQHF.

The chain uses TRBV7-3 and TRBJ1-5; 8 bases map to TRBD1. V shed 1 base, J shed 8 bases, and the junction held 22 bases outside the gene matches. This CDR3 is built from 20 residues. Per the germline V gene, CDR1 is SGHTA and CDR2 is FQGTGA. The CDR3 here is CASSLKGGSLRQGATEPQHF. For the CDR3, the DNA is TGTGCCAGCAGCTTAAAGGGAGGGTCTTTGAGGCAGGGGGCAACGGAGCCCCAGCATTTT.

The chain carries TRBV6-5 and TRBJ1-2; maybe TRBD1 (5 bases). The CDR3 consists of 14 residues. V shed 8 bases and J shed 4 bases, with 17 bases lying between them. Germline-derived CDR1 and CDR2 are MNHEY and SVGAGI. The CDR3 nucleotides are TGTGCCAGCCTTCGGCGGGGCTCGGGCTATGGCTACACCTTC. It specifies CASLRRGSGYGYTF.

This sequence joins TRBV28 and TRBJ1-2, with a possible D match to TRBD1 (6 bases). This CDR3 spans 12 amino acids. Germline assignment: CDR1 MDHEN and CDR2 SYDVKM. Trimming left V 0 bases short and J 11 bases short, with 10 bases between. The CDR3 DNA sequence: TGTGCCAGCAGTTTATGGACAGGCCTGTACACCTTC. It translates to CASSLWTGLYTF.